These T cell receptor beta chains were read from a single sample in a study of blood T cells in healthy people across ages. MiXCR, run by TCRdb on the 5' RACE reads, gives a single entry per CDR3 protein. The sample contains about 1.5 million distinct CDR3 sequences, about 42% of which appear only once. The source material was blood. Receptor source: a woman between 18 and 29 years old in good health. Both conserved end residues are part of each CDR3. A D gene is named only where the DNA matches it firmly. The size of a clone is reported for some rows only, either as once, few or many, or as a class for expanded clones.

-	TRBV29-1	-	TRBJ1-2	CSVASADADYGYTF	TGCAGCGTCGCCTCGGCAGACGCGGACTATGGCTACACCTTC
few	TRBV9	-	TRBJ2-3	CASSVEGGQSTDTQYF	TGTGCCAGCAGCGTAGAGGGGGGGCAGAGCACAGATACGCAGTATTTT
-	TRBV7-2	-	TRBJ2-2	CASTQNGAANTGELFF	TGTGCCAGCACCCAAAACGGGGCCGCGAACACCGGGGAGCTGTTTTTT
few	TRBV28	-	TRBJ2-1	CASSLLAVEQFF	TGTGCCAGCAGCTTACTAGCCGTAGAGCAGTTCTTC
-	TRBV5-1	-	TRBJ2-1	CASSPLSRNNEQFF	TGCGCCAGCAGCCCACTTAGCCGGAACAATGAGCAGTTCTTC
-	TRBV29-1	-	TRBJ1-1	CSVAAVPTEAFF	TGCAGCGTTGCGGCAGTACCGACTGAAGCTTTCTTT
-	TRBV7-9	TRBD1	TRBJ1-2	CASSLSGQGVGYTF	TGTGCCAGCAGCTTGTCTGGGCAGGGGGTTGGCTACACCTTC
-	TRBV28	TRBD2	TRBJ2-7	CASSLRAGANEQYF	TGTGCCAGCAGTTTAAGGGCGGGAGCCAACGAGCAGTACTTC
once	TRBV10-3	-	TRBJ1-1	CASNRDDETEAFF	TGTGCCAGCAACCGGGACGACGAGACTGAAGCTTTCTTT
few	TRBV7-2	TRBD2	TRBJ2-1	CASSISLLAGRRNEQFF	TGTGCCAGCAGCATCAGCTTACTAGCGGGACGTCGCAATGAGCAGTTCTTC
-	TRBV4-1	TRBD2	TRBJ2-3	CASSQHSGGVDTQYF	TGCGCCAGCAGCCAACATAGCGGGGGGGTCGATACGCAGTATTTT
few	TRBV29-1	TRBD2	TRBJ2-2	CSVPGRESHTGELFF	TGCAGCGTTCCTGGGAGGGAGTCGCACACCGGGGAGCTGTTTTTT
-	TRBV5-1	-	TRBJ2-6	CASSSEDFFSGANVLTF	TGCGCCAGCAGCTCGGAGGATTTCTTCTCTGGGGCCAACGTCCTGACTTTC
few	TRBV4-3	-	TRBJ2-7	CASSQDGGVAYEQYF	TGCGCCAGCAGCCAAGATGGCGGGGTGGCCTACGAGCAGTACTTC
once	TRBV7-9	-	TRBJ2-5	CASTGNSRAPETQYF	TGTGCCAGCACCGGGAACAGTAGAGCTCCAGAGACCCAGTACTTC
few	TRBV24-1	-	TRBJ2-6	CATSDETSSGANVLTF	TGTGCCACCAGTGACGAGACAAGCTCTGGGGCCAACGTCCTGACTTTC
-	TRBV25-1	-	TRBJ1-1	CASSGWGATEAFF	TGTGCCAGTTCAGGGTGGGGGGCCACTGAAGCTTTCTTT
-	TRBV2	-	TRBJ2-7	CASVRTRYEQYF	TGTGCCAGCGTTCGTACCAGGTACGAGCAGTACTTC
few	TRBV29-1	-	TRBJ1-2	CSVAGGPYGYTF	TGCAGCGTTGCCGGGGGCCCCTATGGCTACACCTTC
-	TRBV11-2	-	TRBJ1-6	CASSHRGSENSPLHF	TGTGCCAGCAGCCACCGGGGTAGTGAGAATTCACCCCTCCACTTT
few	TRBV20-1	-	TRBJ2-3	CSANRVVGTDTQYF	TGCAGTGCAAACAGGGTTGTAGGTACAGATACGCAGTATTTT
-	TRBV19	-	TRBJ2-7	CASKGEVGYEQYF	TGTGCCAGTAAGGGCGAGGTGGGTTACGAGCAGTACTTC
-	TRBV6-1	-	TRBJ1-6	CASNHGRGSPLHF	TGTGCCAGCAACCACGGACGAGGTTCACCCCTCCACTTT
-	TRBV7-9	TRBD1	TRBJ1-5	CASSLGFAGQINQPQHF	TGTGCCAGCAGCTTAGGATTCGCGGGACAGATCAATCAGCCCCAGCATTTT
-	TRBV27	TRBD2	TRBJ2-7	CASSPDLAGPYEQYF	TGTGCCAGCAGCCCGGACTTAGCGGGACCCTACGAGCAGTACTTC
-	TRBV6-6	TRBD2	TRBJ2-5	CASSTRAGLAVRQYF	TGTGCCAGCAGTACGCGCGCCGGACTAGCGGTGAGGCAGTACTTC
-	TRBV29-1	-	TRBJ1-1	CSVEDRGRGNTEAFF	TGCAGCGTTGAAGATCGCGGACGGGGGAACACTGAAGCTTTCTTT
few	TRBV6-4	-	TRBJ2-7	CASSDGPASPYEQYF	TGTGCCAGCAGTGACGGGCCCGCAAGTCCCTACGAGCAGTACTTC
-	TRBV10-3	-	TRBJ2-6	CAISEPGTGTNVLTF	TGTGCCATCAGTGAGCCTGGGACTGGGACCAACGTCCTGACTTTC
-	TRBV2	-	TRBJ2-5	CASYQETEGVETQYF	TGTGCCAGCTACCAGGAGACAGAGGGTGTGGAGACCCAGTACTTC
-	TRBV7-2	TRBD2	TRBJ2-7	CASSLMPSGGHEDEQYF	TGTGCCAGCAGCTTAATGCCTAGCGGGGGCCATGAGGATGAGCAGTACTTC
-	TRBV20-1	-	TRBJ2-6	CSARPSSGANVLTF	TGCAGTGCTAGACCCAGCTCTGGGGCCAACGTCCTGACTTTC
-	TRBV3-1	TRBD2	TRBJ2-5	CASSPSPSGETQYF	TGTGCCAGCAGCCCCTCCCCTAGCGGTGAGACCCAGTACTTC
-	TRBV6-6	-	TRBJ1-6	CASSNTRGSPLHF	TGTGCCAGCAGCAACACCCGAGGGTCACCCCTCCACTTT
many	TRBV28	-	TRBJ2-5	CASSFRGYNEQYF	TGTGCCAGCAGTTTTAGGGGGTACAATGAGCAGTACTTC
-	TRBV19	-	TRBJ2-1	CASSIPYNEQFF	TGTGCCAGTAGTATACCTTACAATGAGCAGTTCTTC
-	TRBV6-4	-	TRBJ1-2	CASLLSYGYTF	TGTGCCAGCCTCCTTAGTTATGGCTACACCTTC
-	TRBV12-3/TRBV12-4	-	TRBJ2-1	CASSFSGGSRHNEQFF	TGTGCCAGCAGCTTTAGCGGTGGTAGTCGGCACAATGAGCAGTTCTTC
-	TRBV10-3	-	TRBJ1-1	CAVSESLRREAFF	TGTGCCGTCAGTGAGTCGCTAAGGCGCGAAGCTTTCTTT